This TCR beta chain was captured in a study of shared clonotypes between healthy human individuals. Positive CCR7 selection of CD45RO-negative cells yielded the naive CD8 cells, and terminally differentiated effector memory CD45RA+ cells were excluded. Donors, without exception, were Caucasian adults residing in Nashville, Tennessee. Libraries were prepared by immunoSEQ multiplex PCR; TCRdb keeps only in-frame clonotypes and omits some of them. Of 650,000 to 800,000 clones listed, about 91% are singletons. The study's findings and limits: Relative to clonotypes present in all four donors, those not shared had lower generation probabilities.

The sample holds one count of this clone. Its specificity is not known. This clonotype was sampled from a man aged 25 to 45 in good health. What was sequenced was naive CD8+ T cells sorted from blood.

The CDR3 loop is CASSSDRGSYNEQFF. CDR3 DNA sequence: TGTGCCAGCAGTTCCGACAGGGGGTCCTACAATGAGCAGTTCTTC. This chain joins TRBV6-5 and TRBJ2-1, with 9 bases aligning to TRBD1. The germline V gene has CDR1 MNHEY and CDR2 SVGAGI. The length of the CDR3 is 15 residues. The V gene end was trimmed by 4 bases and the J gene end by 1 base; junction bases not matched to a gene: 2.